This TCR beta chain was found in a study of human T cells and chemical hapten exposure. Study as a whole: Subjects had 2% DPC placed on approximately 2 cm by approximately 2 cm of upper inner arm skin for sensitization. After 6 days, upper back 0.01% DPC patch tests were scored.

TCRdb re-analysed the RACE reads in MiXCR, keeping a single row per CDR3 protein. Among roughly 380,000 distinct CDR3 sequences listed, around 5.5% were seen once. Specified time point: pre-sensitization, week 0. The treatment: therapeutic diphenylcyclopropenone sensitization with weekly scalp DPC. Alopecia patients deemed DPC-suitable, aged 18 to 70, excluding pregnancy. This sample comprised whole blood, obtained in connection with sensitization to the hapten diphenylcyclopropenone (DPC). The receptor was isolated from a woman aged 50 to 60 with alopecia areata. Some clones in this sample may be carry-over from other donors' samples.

CDR3 nucleotide sequence: TGCGCCAGCAGCCAGGGGGTCCGGGCGAACACTGAAGCTTTCTTT. Protein product: CASSQGVRANTEAFF. This sequence joins TRBV4-1 and TRBJ1-1; maybe TRBD1 (5 bases). This CDR3 region has 15 residues. In germline, CDR1 is MGHRA, CDR2 YSYEKL. Trimming removed 3 bases from V and 1 base from J, with 12 bases in between.